This T cell receptor (beta chain) was identified during a study of T cell repertoires in cytomegalovirus infection. The V gene lost 3 bases and the J gene lost 9 bases, with 12 bases spanning the gap. This CDR3 has 12 residues. Notes on the study in general: Predominance within the ex vivo response was attributable to HLA-C-restricted CMV-specific TCR beta clonotypes.

TCRdb re-analysed the reads in MiXCR, keeping a single row per CDR3 protein. Altogether about 140,000 distinct CDR3 sequences are present, 25% to 35% being singletons, with the ten largest covering about 56%. This clonotype showed up just a few times. Its antigen is unidentified. This TCR was sampled from a human donor in good health (CMV status not recorded). Some clones in this sample may be carry-over from other donors' samples. This chain joins TRBV12-3 or TRBV12-4 and TRBJ2-7; D is perhaps TRBD1 (6 bases). Material: CD8+ T cells from cultured PBMCs, obtained from culture after CMV antigen stimulation. The CDR3 region has the DNA TGTGCCAGCAGTTTTTGGGACACCCTGCAGTACTTC. It encodes CASSFWDTLQYF.